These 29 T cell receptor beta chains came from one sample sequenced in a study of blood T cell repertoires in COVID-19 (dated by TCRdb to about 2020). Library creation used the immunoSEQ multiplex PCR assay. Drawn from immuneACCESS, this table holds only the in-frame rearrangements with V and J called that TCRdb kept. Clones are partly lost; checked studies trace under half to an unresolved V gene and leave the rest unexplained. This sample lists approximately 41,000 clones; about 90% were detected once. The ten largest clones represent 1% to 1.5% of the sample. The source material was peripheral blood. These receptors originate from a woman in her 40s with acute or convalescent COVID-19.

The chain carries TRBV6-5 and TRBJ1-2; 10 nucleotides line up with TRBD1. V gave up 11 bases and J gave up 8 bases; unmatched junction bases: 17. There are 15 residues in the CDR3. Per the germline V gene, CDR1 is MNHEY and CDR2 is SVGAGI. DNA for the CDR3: TGTGCCGCACGGGTGGGACAGGGGTTTTCGGAGGGCTACACCTTC. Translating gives CAARVGQGFSEGYTF.

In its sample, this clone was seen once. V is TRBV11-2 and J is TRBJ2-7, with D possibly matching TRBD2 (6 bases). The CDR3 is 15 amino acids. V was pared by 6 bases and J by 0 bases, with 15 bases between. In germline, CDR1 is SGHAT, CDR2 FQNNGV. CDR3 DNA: TGTGCCAGCAGGCCATTAGGGCGGGACTCCTACGAGCAGTACTTC. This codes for CASRPLGRDSYEQYF. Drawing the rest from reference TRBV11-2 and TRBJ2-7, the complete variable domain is EAGVAQSPRYKIIEKRQSVAFWCNPISGHATLYWYQQILGQGPKLLIQFQNNGVVDDSQLPKDRFSAERLKGVDSTLKIQPAKLEDSAVYLCASRPLGRDSYEQYFGPGTRLTVT.

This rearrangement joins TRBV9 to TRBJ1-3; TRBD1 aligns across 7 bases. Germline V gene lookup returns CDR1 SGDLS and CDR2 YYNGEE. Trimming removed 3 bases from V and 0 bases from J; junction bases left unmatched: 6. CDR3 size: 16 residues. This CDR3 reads CASSDGDSRSGNTIYF. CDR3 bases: TGTGCCAGCAGCGACGGGGACAGCCGCTCTGGAAACACCATATATTTT.

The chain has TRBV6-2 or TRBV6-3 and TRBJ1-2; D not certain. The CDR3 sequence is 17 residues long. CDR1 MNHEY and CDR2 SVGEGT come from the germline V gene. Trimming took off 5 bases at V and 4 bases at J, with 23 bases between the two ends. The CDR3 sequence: CASSLVERRPAGYGYTF. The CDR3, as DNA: TGTGCCAGCAGTCTGGTAGAAAGACGGCCGGCGGGCTATGGCTACACCTTC.

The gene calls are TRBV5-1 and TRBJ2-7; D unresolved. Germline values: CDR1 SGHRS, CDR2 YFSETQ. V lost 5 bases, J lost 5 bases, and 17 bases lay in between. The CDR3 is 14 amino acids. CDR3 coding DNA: TGCGCCAGCAGGTACCAGGCAGGTCAGAACGAGCAGTACTTC. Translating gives CASRYQAGQNEQYF.

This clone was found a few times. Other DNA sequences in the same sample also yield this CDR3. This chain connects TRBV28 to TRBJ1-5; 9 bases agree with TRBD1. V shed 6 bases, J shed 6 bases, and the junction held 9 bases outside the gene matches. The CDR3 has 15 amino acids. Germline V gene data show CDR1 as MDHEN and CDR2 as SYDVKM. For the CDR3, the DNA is TGTGCCAGCAGGGAGACAGGGGGAATACGTCAGCCCCAGCATTTT. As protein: CASRETGGIRQPQHF.

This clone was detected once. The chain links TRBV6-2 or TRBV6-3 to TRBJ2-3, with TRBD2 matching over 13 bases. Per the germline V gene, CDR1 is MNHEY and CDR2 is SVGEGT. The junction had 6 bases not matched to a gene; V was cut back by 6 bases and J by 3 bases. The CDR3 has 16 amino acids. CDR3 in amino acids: CASSSGLAGVTDTQYF. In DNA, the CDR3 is TGTGCCAGCAGCTCCGGACTAGCGGGAGTAACAGATACGCAGTATTTT.

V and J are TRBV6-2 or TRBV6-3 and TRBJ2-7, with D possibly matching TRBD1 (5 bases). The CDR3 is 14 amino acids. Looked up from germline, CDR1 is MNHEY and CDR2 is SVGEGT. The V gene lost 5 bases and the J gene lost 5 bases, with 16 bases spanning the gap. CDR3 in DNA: TGTGCCAGCAGTGACCCACGTGGGGCCAACGAGCAGTACTTC. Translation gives CASSDPRGANEQYF.

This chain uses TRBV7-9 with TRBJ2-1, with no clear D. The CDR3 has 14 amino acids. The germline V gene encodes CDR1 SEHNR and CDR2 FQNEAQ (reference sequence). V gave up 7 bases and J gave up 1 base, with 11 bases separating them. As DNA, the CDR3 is TGTGCCAGCATCCCCGGCGGATCCTACAATGAGCAGTTCTTC. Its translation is CASIPGGSYNEQFF.

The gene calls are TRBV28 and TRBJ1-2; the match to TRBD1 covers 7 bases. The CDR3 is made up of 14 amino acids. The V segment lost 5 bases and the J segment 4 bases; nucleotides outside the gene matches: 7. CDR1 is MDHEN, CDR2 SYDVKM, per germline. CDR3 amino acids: CASSLRTGPYGYTF. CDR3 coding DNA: TGTGCCAGCAGTCTACGGACAGGTCCCTATGGCTACACCTTC.

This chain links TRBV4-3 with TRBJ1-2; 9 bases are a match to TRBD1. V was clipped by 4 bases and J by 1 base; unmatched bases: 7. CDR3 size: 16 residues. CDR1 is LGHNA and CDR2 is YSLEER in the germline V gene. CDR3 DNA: TGCGCCAGCAGCCCGACCGGGACAGGGATTAACTATGGCTACACCTTC. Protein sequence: CASSPTGTGINYGYTF.

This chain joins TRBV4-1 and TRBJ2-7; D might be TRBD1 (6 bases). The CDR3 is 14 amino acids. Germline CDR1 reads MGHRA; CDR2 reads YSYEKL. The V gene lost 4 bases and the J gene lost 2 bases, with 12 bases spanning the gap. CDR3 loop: CASSRVGGAYEQYF. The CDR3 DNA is TGCGCCAGCAGCCGGGTAGGGGGAGCCTACGAGCAGTACTTC.

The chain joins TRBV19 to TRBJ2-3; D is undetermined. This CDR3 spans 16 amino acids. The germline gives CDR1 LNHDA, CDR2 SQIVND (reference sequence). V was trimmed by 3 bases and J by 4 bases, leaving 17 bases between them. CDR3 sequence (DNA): TGTGCCAGTAGTATTGCGGCCTTGAGTATGTCAGATACGCAGTATTTT. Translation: CASSIAALSMSDTQYF. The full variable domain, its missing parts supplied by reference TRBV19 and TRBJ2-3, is DGGITQSPKYLFRKEGQNVTLSCEQNLNHDAMYWYRQDPGQGLRLIYYSQIVNDFQKGDIAEGYSVSREKKESFPLTVTSAQKNPTAFYLCASSIAALSMSDTQYFGPGTRLTVL.

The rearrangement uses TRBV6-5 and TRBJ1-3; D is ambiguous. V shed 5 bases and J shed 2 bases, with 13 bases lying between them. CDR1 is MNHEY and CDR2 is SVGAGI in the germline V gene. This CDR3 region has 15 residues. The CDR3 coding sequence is TGTGCCAGCAGTCGAGAACAGTTTCCTGGAAACACCATATATTTT. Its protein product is CASSREQFPGNTIYF.

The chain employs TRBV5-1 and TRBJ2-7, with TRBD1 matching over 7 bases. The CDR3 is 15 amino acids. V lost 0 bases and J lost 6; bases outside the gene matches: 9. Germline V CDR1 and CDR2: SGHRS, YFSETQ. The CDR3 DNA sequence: TGCGCCAGCAGCTTGGAGTCGACAGGGCGCGGCGAGCAGTACTTC. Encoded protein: CASSLESTGRGEQYF.

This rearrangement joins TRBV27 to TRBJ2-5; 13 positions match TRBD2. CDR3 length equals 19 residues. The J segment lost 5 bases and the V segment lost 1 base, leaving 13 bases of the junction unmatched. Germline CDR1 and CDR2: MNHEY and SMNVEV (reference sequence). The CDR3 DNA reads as TGTGCCAGCAGTTTATATGGACTAGCGGGGGTCTTGAATTCGGAGACCCAGTACTTC. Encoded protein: CASSLYGLAGVLNSETQYF.

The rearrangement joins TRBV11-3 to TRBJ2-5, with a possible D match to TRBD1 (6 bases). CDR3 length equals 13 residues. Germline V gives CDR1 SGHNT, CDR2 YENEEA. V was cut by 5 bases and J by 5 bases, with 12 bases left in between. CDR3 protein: CASSPRGMETQYF. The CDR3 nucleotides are TGTGCCAGCAGCCCGAGGGGGATGGAGACCCAGTACTTC.

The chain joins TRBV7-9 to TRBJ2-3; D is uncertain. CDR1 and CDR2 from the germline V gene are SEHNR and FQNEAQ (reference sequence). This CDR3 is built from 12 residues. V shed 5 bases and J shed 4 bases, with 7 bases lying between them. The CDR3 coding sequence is TGTGCCAGCAGCGATACTTCAGATACGCAGTATTTT. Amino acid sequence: CASSDTSDTQYF. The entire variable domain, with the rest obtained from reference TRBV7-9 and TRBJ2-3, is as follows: DTGVSQNPRHKITKRGQNVTFRCDPISEHNRLYWYRQTLGQGPEFLTYFQNEAQLEKSRLLSDRFSAERPKGSFSTLEIQRTEQGDSAMYLCASSDTSDTQYFGPGTRLTVL.

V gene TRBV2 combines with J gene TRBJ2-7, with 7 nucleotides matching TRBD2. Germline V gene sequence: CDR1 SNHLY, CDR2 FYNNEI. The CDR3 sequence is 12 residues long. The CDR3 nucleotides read TGTACCACCCGGGACTACCTCCCCGAGCAGTACTTC. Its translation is CTTRDYLPEQYF.

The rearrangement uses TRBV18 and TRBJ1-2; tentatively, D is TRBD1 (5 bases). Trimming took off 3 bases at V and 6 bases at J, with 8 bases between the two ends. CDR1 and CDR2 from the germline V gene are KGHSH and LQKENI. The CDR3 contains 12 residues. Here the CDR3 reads CASSPGGDGYTF. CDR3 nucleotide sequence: TGTGCCAGCTCACCCGGGGGTGATGGCTACACCTTC.

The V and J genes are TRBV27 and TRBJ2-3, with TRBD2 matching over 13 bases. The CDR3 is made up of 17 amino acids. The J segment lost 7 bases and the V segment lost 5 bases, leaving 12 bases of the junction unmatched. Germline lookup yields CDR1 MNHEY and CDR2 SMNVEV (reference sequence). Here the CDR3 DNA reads TGTGCCAGCAGTCCTACGTATCGGACTAGCGGGGGTTATACGCAGTATTTT. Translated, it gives CASSPTYRTSGGYTQYF.

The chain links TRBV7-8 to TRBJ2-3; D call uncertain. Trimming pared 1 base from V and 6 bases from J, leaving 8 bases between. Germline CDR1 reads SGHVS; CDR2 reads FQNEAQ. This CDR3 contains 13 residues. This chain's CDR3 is CASSLGGADTQYF. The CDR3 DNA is TGTGCCAGCAGCTTAGGCGGAGCCGATACGCAGTATTTT.

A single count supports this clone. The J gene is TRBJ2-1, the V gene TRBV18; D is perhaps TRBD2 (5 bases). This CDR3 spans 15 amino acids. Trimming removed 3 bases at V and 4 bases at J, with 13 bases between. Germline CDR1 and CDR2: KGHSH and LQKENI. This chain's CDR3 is CASSPTELAYNEQFF. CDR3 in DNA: TGTGCCAGCTCACCCACCGAGCTAGCTTACAATGAGCAGTTCTTC.

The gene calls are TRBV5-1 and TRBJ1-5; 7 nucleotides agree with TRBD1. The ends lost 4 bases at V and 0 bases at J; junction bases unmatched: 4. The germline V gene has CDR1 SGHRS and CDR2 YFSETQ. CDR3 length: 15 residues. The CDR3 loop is CASSPWDSSNQPQHF. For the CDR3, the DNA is TGCGCCAGCAGCCCCTGGGACAGTAGCAATCAGCCCCAGCATTTT.

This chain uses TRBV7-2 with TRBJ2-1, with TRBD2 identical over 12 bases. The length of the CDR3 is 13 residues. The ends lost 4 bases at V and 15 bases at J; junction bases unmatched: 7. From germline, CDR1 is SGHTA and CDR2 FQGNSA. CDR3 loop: CASSSGLAGTGFF. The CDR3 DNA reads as TGTGCCAGCAGCTCAGGACTAGCGGGGACAGGGTTCTTC.

The CDR3 here is CASSVPGLYEQYF. The CDR3 bases are TGTGCCAGCAGTGTTCCAGGGCTCTACGAGCAGTACTTC. V and J are TRBV25-1 and TRBJ2-7, with D perhaps matching TRBD1 (5 bases). CDR1 and CDR2 (germline): MGHDK, SYGVNS. Trimming shortened V by 4 bases and J by 3 bases, and 10 bases separated the two germline ends. There are 13 residues in the CDR3.

This chain's CDR3 is CASSPFRLALGGTDTQYF. The CDR3 nucleotides read TGTGCCAGCAGCCCTTTCCGACTAGCCCTGGGGGGAACAGATACGCAGTATTTT. The V and J genes are TRBV7-9 and TRBJ2-3, with 7 bases fitting TRBD2. Germline trimming cut 5 bases from V and 3 bases from J; bases unmatched to any gene: 17. In germline, CDR1 is SEHNR, CDR2 FQNEAQ (reference sequence). The CDR3 consists of 18 residues.

Written as DNA, the CDR3 is TGCGCCAGCAGCATGGAGGCCCTGGAGGCGGATACGCAGTATTTT. Its protein product is CASSMEALEADTQYF. The chain carries TRBV4-3 and TRBJ2-3; tentative D call: TRBD2 (5 bases). Germline V CDR1 and CDR2: LGHNA, YSLEER. V was shortened by 5 bases and J by 6 bases, with 18 bases between the two germline ends. This CDR3 has 15 residues.

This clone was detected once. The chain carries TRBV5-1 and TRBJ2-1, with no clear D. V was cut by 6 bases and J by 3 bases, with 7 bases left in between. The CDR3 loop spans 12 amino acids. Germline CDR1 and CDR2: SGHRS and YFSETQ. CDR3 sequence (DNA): TGCGCCAGCACCCAGAACTACAATGAGCAGTTCTTC. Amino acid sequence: CASTQNYNEQFF.